These T cell receptor beta chains were read from a single sample in a study of Japanese encephalitis immunity and Zika vaccine responses. MiXCR, run by TCRdb on the 5' RACE reads, gives a single entry per CDR3 protein. The sample holds several hundred distinct CDR3 sequences, 3.5% to 4.5% seen once. This material consisted of antigen-activated CD4+ T cells from blood, cultured, taken during a Zika inactivated vaccine study. Receptors originate from an adult woman who received an inactivated Zika virus vaccine. Each CDR3 is given with its conserved first and last residue. Fields, in order: V gene, J gene, clone size, D gene, CDR3 length, CDR3 protein, CDR3 DNA. D genes are given only for firm matches. Not all rows give a size; the values are once, few, many and, for expanded clones, a class.

v_gene: TRBV3-1
j_gene: TRBJ1-2
abundance: medium-sized
d_gene: TRBD1
len: 15
CDR3aa: CASSRRQGANYGYTF
CDR3nt: TGTGCCAGCAGCCGGAGACAGGGCGCTAACTATGGCTACACCTTC

v_gene: TRBV4-1
j_gene: TRBJ2-5
abundance: medium-sized
d_gene: -
len: 17
CDR3aa: CASSQAGGGVGGETQYF
CDR3nt: TGCGCCAGCAGCCAAGCTGGAGGCGGGGTAGGGGGGGAGACCCAGTACTTC

v_gene: TRBV4-3
j_gene: TRBJ1-2
abundance: medium-sized
d_gene: -
len: 15
CDR3aa: CASSQAGAPAFGYTF
CDR3nt: TGCGCCAGCAGCCAGGCGGGTGCACCCGCTTTCGGCTACACCTTC

v_gene: TRBV15
j_gene: TRBJ1-5
abundance: many
d_gene: -
len: 17
CDR3aa: CVTSRAMDTYSNQPQHF
CDR3nt: TGTGTCACCAGCAGAGCTATGGACACCTATAGCAATCAGCCCCAGCATTTT

v_gene: TRBV12-3/TRBV12-4
j_gene: TRBJ2-1
abundance: medium-sized
d_gene: TRBD1
len: 15
CDR3aa: CASSLGQGHYNEQFF
CDR3nt: TGTGCCAGCAGTCTCGGACAGGGACACTACAATGAGCAGTTCTTC

v_gene: TRBV13
j_gene: TRBJ2-3
abundance: -
d_gene: TRBD2
len: 15
CDR3aa: CASSGTSGGEYTQYF
CDR3nt: TGTGCCAGCAGCGGGACTAGCGGGGGGGAATATACGCAGTATTTT

v_gene: TRBV20-1
j_gene: TRBJ2-2
abundance: large
d_gene: -
len: 14
CDR3aa: CSARVARAPGELFF
CDR3nt: TGCAGTGCTAGAGTTGCCAGGGCCCCCGGGGAGCTGTTTTTT

v_gene: TRBV6-6
j_gene: TRBJ2-7
abundance: hyperexpanded
d_gene: TRBD1
len: 14
CDR3aa: CASSKGTGAYEQYF
CDR3nt: TGTGCCAGCAGTAAAGGGACAGGCGCCTACGAGCAGTACTTC

v_gene: TRBV30
j_gene: TRBJ2-3
abundance: large
d_gene: -
len: 14
CDR3aa: CAWSVRSGQDTQYF
CDR3nt: TGTGCCTGGAGTGTGAGGAGCGGGCAGGATACGCAGTATTTT

v_gene: TRBV20-1
j_gene: TRBJ2-7
abundance: large
d_gene: -
len: 14
CDR3aa: CSAIGGWSSYEQYF
CDR3nt: TGCAGTGCTATAGGGGGTTGGAGCTCCTACGAGCAGTACTTC

v_gene: TRBV14
j_gene: TRBJ2-1
abundance: few
d_gene: TRBD2
len: 19
CDR3aa: CASRPTLPASGGASDEQFF
CDR3nt: TGTGCCAGCAGACCCACTCTCCCGGCTAGCGGGGGGGCGTCAGATGAGCAGTTCTTC

v_gene: TRBV2
j_gene: TRBJ2-2
abundance: medium-sized
d_gene: TRBD2
len: 16
CDR3aa: CASSDSSGGNTGELFF
CDR3nt: TGTGCCAGCAGTGACTCTAGCGGGGGAAACACCGGGGAGCTGTTTTTT

v_gene: TRBV5-1
j_gene: TRBJ1-2
abundance: large
d_gene: TRBD1
len: 14
CDR3aa: CASSLDRGNYGYTF
CDR3nt: TGCGCCAGCAGCTTAGACAGGGGTAACTATGGCTACACCTTC

v_gene: TRBV2
j_gene: TRBJ1-1
abundance: medium-sized
d_gene: -
len: 13
CDR3aa: CASSENEGTEAFF
CDR3nt: TGTGCCAGCAGTGAAAATGAGGGGACTGAAGCTTTCTTT

v_gene: TRBV15
j_gene: TRBJ2-3
abundance: many
d_gene: -
len: 15
CDR3aa: CATGSGTVSTDTQYF
CDR3nt: TGTGCCACCGGTTCGGGAACGGTTAGCACAGATACGCAGTATTTT

v_gene: TRBV6-1
j_gene: TRBJ1-5
abundance: large
d_gene: -
len: 17
CDR3aa: CASSDNLDRYSNQPQHF
CDR3nt: TGTGCCAGCAGTGACAATTTGGACCGTTATAGCAATCAGCCCCAGCATTTT

v_gene: TRBV5-1
j_gene: TRBJ1-1
abundance: hyperexpanded
d_gene: -
len: 14
CDR3aa: CASSQDGSNTEAFF
CDR3nt: TGCGCCAGCAGTCAGGACGGATCTAACACTGAAGCTTTCTTT

v_gene: TRBV6-6
j_gene: TRBJ1-3
abundance: many
d_gene: TRBD1
len: 14
CDR3aa: CASRERGLGNTIYF
CDR3nt: TGTGCCAGCAGGGAGAGGGGGCTCGGAAACACCATATATTTT

v_gene: TRBV4-3
j_gene: TRBJ1-2
abundance: large
d_gene: -
len: 13
CDR3aa: CASSQDRIVGYTF
CDR3nt: TGCGCCAGCAGCCAAGATCGGATCGTAGGCTACACCTTC

v_gene: TRBV4-3
j_gene: TRBJ2-1
abundance: medium-sized
d_gene: -
len: 11
CDR3aa: CASSLDNEQFF
CDR3nt: TGCGCCAGCAGCCTTGACAATGAGCAGTTCTTC

v_gene: TRBV21-1
j_gene: TRBJ2-7
abundance: medium-sized
d_gene: -
len: 13
CDR3aa: CAIIYRAHYEQYF
CDR3nt: TGTGCCATCATATACAGGGCCCACTACGAGCAGTACTTC

v_gene: TRBV29-1
j_gene: TRBJ1-5
abundance: hyperexpanded
d_gene: TRBD1
len: 12
CDR3aa: CSVQDRGQPQHF
CDR3nt: TGCAGCGTTCAGGACAGGGGTCAGCCCCAGCATTTT

v_gene: TRBV18
j_gene: TRBJ1-1
abundance: large
d_gene: -
len: 13
CDR3aa: CASSPISTGEAFF
CDR3nt: TGTGCCAGCTCACCAATTTCAACAGGCGAAGCTTTCTTT

v_gene: TRBV20-1
j_gene: TRBJ1-2
abundance: medium-sized
d_gene: -
len: 15
CDR3aa: CSAASPEEGRHGYTF
CDR3nt: TGCAGTGCCGCATCACCCGAAGAGGGGAGGCATGGCTACACCTTC

v_gene: TRBV7-9
j_gene: TRBJ1-2
abundance: large
d_gene: -
len: 13
CDR3aa: CASSPTGVYGYTF
CDR3nt: TGTGCCAGCAGCCCGACCGGGGTCTATGGCTACACCTTC

v_gene: TRBV4-3
j_gene: TRBJ1-4
abundance: large
d_gene: TRBD1
len: 15
CDR3aa: CASSLVGQGVEKLFF
CDR3nt: TGCGCCAGCAGCCTCGTCGGGCAGGGGGTTGAAAAACTGTTTTTT

v_gene: TRBV3-1
j_gene: TRBJ2-3
abundance: many
d_gene: -
len: 16
CDR3aa: CASSQDWGGEEDTQYF
CDR3nt: TGTGCCAGCAGCCAAGATTGGGGCGGGGAGGAAGATACGCAGTATTTT

v_gene: TRBV4-2
j_gene: TRBJ1-2
abundance: large
d_gene: -
len: 14
CDR3aa: CASSQGATFYGYTF
CDR3nt: TGCGCCAGCAGCCAAGGGGCCACCTTCTATGGCTACACCTTC

v_gene: TRBV18
j_gene: TRBJ1-2
abundance: -
d_gene: -
len: 15
CDR3aa: CASSPSAGPLNGYTF
CDR3nt: TGTGCCAGCTCACCATCGGCAGGACCACTGAATGGCTACACCTTC

v_gene: TRBV2
j_gene: TRBJ2-2
abundance: medium-sized
d_gene: -
len: 15
CDR3aa: CASSAAGLNTGELFF
CDR3nt: TGTGCCAGCAGTGCAGCCGGTTTAAACACCGGGGAGCTGTTTTTT

v_gene: TRBV21-1
j_gene: TRBJ2-7
abundance: -
d_gene: -
len: 17
CDR3aa: CASSRHAGQGVSYEQYF
CDR3nt: TGTGCCAGCAGTAGGCATGCGGGACAGGGAGTTTCCTACGAGCAGTACTTC

v_gene: TRBV3-1
j_gene: TRBJ1-3
abundance: large
d_gene: -
len: 16
CDR3aa: CASSQGGDGQGNTIYF
CDR3nt: TGTGCCAGCAGCCAAGGAGGGGATGGTCAGGGAAACACCATATATTTT

v_gene: TRBV11-1
j_gene: TRBJ2-3
abundance: -
d_gene: -
len: 13
CDR3aa: CASSLGYADTQYF
CDR3nt: TGTGCCAGCAGCTTAGGGTACGCGGATACGCAGTATTTT

v_gene: TRBV7-3
j_gene: TRBJ2-3
abundance: large
d_gene: -
len: 14
CDR3aa: CASSLSGGTDTQYF
CDR3nt: TGTGCCAGCAGCTTGTCCGGGGGCACAGATACGCAGTATTTT

v_gene: TRBV24-1
j_gene: TRBJ2-2
abundance: medium-sized
d_gene: TRBD2
len: 16
CDR3aa: CATSLAGAGNTGELFF
CDR3nt: TGTGCCACCAGTCTCGCGGGAGCAGGTAACACCGGGGAGCTGTTTTTT

v_gene: TRBV5-4
j_gene: TRBJ2-3
abundance: large
d_gene: -
len: 14
CDR3aa: CASSPSGATDTQYF
CDR3nt: TGTGCCAGCAGCCCCTCCGGGGCCACAGATACGCAGTATTTT

v_gene: TRBV2
j_gene: TRBJ1-1
abundance: large
d_gene: -
len: 14
CDR3aa: CASTKGVLDTEAFF
CDR3nt: TGTGCCAGCACCAAGGGAGTCCTGGACACTGAAGCTTTCTTT

v_gene: TRBV2
j_gene: TRBJ2-1
abundance: large
d_gene: -
len: 15
CDR3aa: CASSEKGGYAGEQFF
CDR3nt: TGTGCCAGCAGTGAGAAGGGTGGGTACGCGGGTGAGCAGTTCTTC

v_gene: TRBV4-3
j_gene: TRBJ1-2
abundance: large
d_gene: -
len: 15
CDR3aa: CASSLMEGTNYGYTF
CDR3nt: TGCGCCAGCAGCCTCATGGAGGGGACTAACTATGGCTACACCTTC

v_gene: TRBV4-3
j_gene: TRBJ1-2
abundance: medium-sized
d_gene: -
len: 12
CDR3aa: CASSQDMGGYTF
CDR3nt: TGCGCCAGCAGCCAAGATATGGGCGGCTACACCTTC

v_gene: TRBV5-6
j_gene: TRBJ1-2
abundance: large
d_gene: -
len: 17
CDR3aa: CASSQAGAGAERGGYTF
CDR3nt: TGTGCCAGCAGCCAAGCTGGTGCGGGGGCGGAGAGGGGTGGCTACACCTTC

v_gene: TRBV28
j_gene: TRBJ1-1
abundance: large
d_gene: -
len: 15
CDR3aa: CASNDPRGVSTEAFF
CDR3nt: TGTGCCAGCAATGATCCACGGGGCGTCAGCACTGAAGCTTTCTTT

v_gene: TRBV4-3
j_gene: TRBJ2-1
abundance: medium-sized
d_gene: -
len: 15
CDR3aa: CASSQIGATNNEQFF
CDR3nt: TGCGCCAGCAGCCAAATCGGGGCCACCAACAATGAGCAGTTCTTC

v_gene: TRBV15
j_gene: TRBJ1-2
abundance: large
d_gene: TRBD1
len: 18
CDR3aa: CATSRGTGTGSLEGGYTF
CDR3nt: TGTGCCACCAGCAGAGGGACCGGGACAGGGTCGCTCGAGGGGGGCTACACCTTC

v_gene: TRBV6-5
j_gene: TRBJ1-1
abundance: large
d_gene: -
len: 14
CDR3aa: CASTAWSGNTEAFF
CDR3nt: TGTGCCAGCACCGCGTGGTCCGGAAACACTGAAGCTTTCTTT

v_gene: TRBV20-1
j_gene: TRBJ2-1
abundance: medium-sized
d_gene: TRBD2
len: 16
CDR3aa: CSASKGSSGGRDEQFF
CDR3nt: TGCAGTGCTAGTAAGGGATCTAGCGGGGGCCGCGATGAGCAGTTCTTC

v_gene: TRBV18
j_gene: TRBJ1-2
abundance: large
d_gene: TRBD1
len: 15
CDR3aa: CASSLEARGNYGYTF
CDR3nt: TGTGCCAGCTCACTCGAGGCCAGGGGGAACTATGGCTACACCTTC

v_gene: TRBV4-3
j_gene: TRBJ2-7
abundance: medium-sized
d_gene: -
len: 14
CDR3aa: CASSQVPGPREQYF
CDR3nt: TGCGCCAGCAGCCAAGTTCCGGGCCCGAGGGAGCAGTACTTC